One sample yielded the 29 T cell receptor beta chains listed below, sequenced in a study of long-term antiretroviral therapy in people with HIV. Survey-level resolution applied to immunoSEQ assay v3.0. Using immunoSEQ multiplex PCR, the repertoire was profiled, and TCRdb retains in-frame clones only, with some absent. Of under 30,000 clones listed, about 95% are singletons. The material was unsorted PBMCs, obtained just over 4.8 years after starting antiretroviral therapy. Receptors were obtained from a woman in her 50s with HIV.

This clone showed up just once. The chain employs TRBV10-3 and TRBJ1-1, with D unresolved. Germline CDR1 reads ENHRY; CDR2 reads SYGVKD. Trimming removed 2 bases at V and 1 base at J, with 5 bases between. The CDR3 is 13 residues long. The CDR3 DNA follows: TGTGCCATCAGTGAGGCAGCGAACACTGAAGCTTTCTTT. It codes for CAISEAANTEAFF.

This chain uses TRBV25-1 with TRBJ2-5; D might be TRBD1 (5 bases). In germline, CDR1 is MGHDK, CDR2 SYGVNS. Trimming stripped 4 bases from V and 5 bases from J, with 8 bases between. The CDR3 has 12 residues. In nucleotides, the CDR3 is TGTGCCAGCAGTGGCCCAGGGGAGACCCAGTACTTC. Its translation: CASSGPGETQYF.

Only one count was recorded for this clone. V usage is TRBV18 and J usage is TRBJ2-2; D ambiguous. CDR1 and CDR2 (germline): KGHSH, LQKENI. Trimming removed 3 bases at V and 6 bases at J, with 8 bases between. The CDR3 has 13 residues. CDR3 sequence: CASSPSYAGELFF. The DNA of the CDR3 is TGTGCCAGCTCACCGAGTTACGCCGGGGAGCTGTTTTTT.

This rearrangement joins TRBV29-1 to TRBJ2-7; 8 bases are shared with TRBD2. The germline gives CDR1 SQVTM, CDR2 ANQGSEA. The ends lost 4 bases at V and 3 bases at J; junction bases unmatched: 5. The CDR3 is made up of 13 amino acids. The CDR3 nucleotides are TGCAGCGTTGTTCGGGGGGGAGTCTACGAGCAGTACTTC. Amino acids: CSVVRGGVYEQYF.

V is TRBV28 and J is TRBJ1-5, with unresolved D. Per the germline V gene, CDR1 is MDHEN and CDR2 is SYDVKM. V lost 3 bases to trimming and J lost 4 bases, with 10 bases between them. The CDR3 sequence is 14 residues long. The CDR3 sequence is CASSFRGRNQPQHF. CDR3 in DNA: TGTGCCAGCAGTTTCCGGGGTAGAAATCAGCCCCAGCATTTT.

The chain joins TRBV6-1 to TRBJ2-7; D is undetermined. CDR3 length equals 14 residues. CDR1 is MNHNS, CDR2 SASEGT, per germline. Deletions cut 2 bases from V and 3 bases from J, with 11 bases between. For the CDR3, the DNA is TGTGCCAGCAGTGAAAGCCAGGAGATCTACGAGCAGTACTTC. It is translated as CASSESQEIYEQYF.

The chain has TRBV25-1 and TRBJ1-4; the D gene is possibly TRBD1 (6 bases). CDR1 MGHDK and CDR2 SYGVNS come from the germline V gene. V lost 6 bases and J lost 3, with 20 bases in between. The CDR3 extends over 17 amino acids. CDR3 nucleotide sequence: TGTGCCAGCAGCATGCTACAGGGTAGAGGGCCTAATGAAAAACTGTTTTTT. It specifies CASSMLQGRGPNEKLFF. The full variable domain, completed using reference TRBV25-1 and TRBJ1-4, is EADIYQTPRYLVIGTGKKITLECSQTMGHDKMYWYQQDPGMELHLIHYSYGVNSTEKGDLSSESTVSRIRTEHFPLTLESARPSHTSQYLCASSMLQGRGPNEKLFFGSGTQLSVL.

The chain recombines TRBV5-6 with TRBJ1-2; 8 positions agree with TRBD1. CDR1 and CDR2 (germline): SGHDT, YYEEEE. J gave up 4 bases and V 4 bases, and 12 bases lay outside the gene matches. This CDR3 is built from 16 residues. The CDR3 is CASSPIGQGHSYGYTF. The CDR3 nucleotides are TGTGCCAGCAGCCCCATAGGACAGGGTCATAGCTATGGCTACACCTTC. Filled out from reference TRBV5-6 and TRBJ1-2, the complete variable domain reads DAGVTQSPTHLIKTRGQQVTLRCSPKSGHDTVSWYQQALGQGPQFIFQYYEEEERQRGNFPDRFSGHQFPNYSSELNVNALLLGDSALYLCASSPIGQGHSYGYTFGSGTRLTVV.

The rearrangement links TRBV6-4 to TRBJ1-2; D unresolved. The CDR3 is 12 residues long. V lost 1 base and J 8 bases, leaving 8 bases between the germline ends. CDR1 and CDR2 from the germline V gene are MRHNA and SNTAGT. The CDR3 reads CASSDFVRGYTF. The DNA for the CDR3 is TGTGCCAGCAGTGACTTTGTTAGGGGCTACACCTTC.

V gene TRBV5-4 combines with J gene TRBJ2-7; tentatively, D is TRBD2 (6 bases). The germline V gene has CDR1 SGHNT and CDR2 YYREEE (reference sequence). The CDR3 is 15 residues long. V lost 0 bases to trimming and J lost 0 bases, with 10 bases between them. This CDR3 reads CASSLGPDYSYEQYF. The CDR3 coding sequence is TGTGCCAGCAGCTTGGGTCCGGACTACTCCTACGAGCAGTACTTC.

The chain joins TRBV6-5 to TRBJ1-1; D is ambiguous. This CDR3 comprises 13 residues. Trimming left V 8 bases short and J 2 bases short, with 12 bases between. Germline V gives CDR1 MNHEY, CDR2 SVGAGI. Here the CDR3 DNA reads TGTGCCAGCGTAAAACAGCTAAACACTGAAGCTTTCTTT. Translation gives CASVKQLNTEAFF.

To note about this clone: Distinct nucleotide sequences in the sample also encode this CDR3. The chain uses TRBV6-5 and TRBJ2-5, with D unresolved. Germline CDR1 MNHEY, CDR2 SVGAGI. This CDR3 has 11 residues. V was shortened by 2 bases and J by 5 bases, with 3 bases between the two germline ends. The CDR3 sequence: CASSYGETQYF. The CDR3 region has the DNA TGTGCCAGCAGTTACGGGGAGACCCAGTACTTC.

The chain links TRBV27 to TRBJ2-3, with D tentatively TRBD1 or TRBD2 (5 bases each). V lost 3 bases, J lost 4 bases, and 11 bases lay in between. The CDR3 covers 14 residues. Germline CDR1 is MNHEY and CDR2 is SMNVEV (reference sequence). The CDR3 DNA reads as TGTGCCAGCAGTTTTAGGGACGGGGCAGATACGCAGTATTTT. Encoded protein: CASSFRDGADTQYF.

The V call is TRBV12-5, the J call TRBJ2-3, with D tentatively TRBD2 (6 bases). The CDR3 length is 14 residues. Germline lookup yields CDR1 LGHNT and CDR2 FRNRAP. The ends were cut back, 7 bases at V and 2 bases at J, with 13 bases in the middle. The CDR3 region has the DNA TGTGCTAGTGCCCCTGGACTACCCACAGATACGCAGTATTTT. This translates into CASAPGLPTDTQYF. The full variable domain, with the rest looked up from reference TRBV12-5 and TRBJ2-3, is DARVTQTPRHKVTEMGQEVTMRCQPILGHNTVFWYRQTMMQGLELLAYFRNRAPLDDSGMPKDRFSAEMPDATLATLKIQPSEPRDSAVYFCASAPGLPTDTQYFGPGTRLTVL.

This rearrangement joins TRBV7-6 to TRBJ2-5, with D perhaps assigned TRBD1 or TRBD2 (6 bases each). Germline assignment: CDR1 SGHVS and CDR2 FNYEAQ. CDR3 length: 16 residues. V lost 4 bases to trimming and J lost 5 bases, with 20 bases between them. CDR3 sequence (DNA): TGTGCCAGCAGCTGGAGGGGGTTCCCGGAGGGCGAGACCCAGTACTTC. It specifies CASSWRGFPEGETQYF.

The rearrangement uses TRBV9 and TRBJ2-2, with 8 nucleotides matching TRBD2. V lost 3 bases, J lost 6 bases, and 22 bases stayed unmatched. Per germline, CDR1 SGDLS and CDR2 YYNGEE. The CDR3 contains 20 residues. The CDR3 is CASSAEGYLGGTRDAGELFF. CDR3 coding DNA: TGTGCCAGCAGCGCCGAGGGGTACCTCGGAGGGACTAGAGATGCCGGGGAGCTGTTTTTT.

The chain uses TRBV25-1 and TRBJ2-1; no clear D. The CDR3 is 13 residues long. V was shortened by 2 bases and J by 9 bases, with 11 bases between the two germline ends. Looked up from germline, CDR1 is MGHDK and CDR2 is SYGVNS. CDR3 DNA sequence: TGTGCCAGCAGTGAAGAGTGGTTGGGTGAGCAGTTCTTC. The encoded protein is CASSEEWLGEQFF.

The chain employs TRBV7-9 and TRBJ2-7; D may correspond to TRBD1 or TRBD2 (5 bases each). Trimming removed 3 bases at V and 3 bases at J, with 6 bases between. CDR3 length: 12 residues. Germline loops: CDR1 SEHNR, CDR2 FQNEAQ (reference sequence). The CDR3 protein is CASSLGVYEQYF. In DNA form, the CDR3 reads TGTGCCAGCAGCTTGGGGGTCTACGAGCAGTACTTC.

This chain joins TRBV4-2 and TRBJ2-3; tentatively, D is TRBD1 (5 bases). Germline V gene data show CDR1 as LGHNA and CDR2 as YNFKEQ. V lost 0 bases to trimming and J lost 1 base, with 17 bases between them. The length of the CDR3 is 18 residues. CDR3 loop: CASSQDRSTGGRTDTQYF. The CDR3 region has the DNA TGTGCCAGCAGCCAAGATAGAAGCACAGGTGGGCGCACAGATACGCAGTATTTT.

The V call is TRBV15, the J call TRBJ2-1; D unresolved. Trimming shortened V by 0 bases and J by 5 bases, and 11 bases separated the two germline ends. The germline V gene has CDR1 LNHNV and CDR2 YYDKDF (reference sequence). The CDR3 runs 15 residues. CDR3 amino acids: CATSRDLTLNNEQFF. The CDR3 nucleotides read TGTGCCACCAGCAGAGATCTCACCCTAAACAATGAGCAGTTCTTC.

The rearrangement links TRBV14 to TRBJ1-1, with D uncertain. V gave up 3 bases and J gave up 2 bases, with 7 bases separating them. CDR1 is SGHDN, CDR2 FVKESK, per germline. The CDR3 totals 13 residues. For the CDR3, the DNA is TGTGCCAGCAGCCAGAGGGTTAACACTGAAGCTTTCTTT. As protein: CASSQRVNTEAFF. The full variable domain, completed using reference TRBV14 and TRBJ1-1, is EAGVTQFPSHSVIEKGQTVTLRCDPISGHDNLYWYRRVMGKEIKFLLHFVKESKQDESGMPNNRFLAERTGGTYSTLKVQPAELEDSGVYFCASSQRVNTEAFFGQGTRLTVV.

The CDR3: CASSLDADGYTF. In DNA, the CDR3 is TGTGCCAGCAGCTTGGACGCTGATGGCTACACCTTC. The V and J genes are TRBV5-5 and TRBJ1-2, with D unclear. CDR3 length: 12 amino acids. V lost 0 bases to trimming and J lost 6 bases, with 6 bases between them. The germline V gene encodes CDR1 SGHKS and CDR2 YYEKEE (reference sequence).

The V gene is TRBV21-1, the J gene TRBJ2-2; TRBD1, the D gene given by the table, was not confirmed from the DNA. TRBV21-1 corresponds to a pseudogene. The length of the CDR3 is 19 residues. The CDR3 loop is CASSKPGDRGHCNTGELFF. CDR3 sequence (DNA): TGTGCCAGCAGCAAACCGGGGGACAGGGGGCACTGTAACACCGGGGAGCTGTTTTTT.

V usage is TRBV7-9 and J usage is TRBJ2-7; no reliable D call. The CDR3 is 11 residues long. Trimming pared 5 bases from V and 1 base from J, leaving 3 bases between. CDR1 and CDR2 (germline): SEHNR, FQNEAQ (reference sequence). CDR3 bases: TGTGCCAGCAGCCTATCCTACGAGCAGTACTTC. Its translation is CASSLSYEQYF. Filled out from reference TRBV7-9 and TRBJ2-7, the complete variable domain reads DTGVSQNPRHKITKRGQNVTFRCDPISEHNRLYWYRQTLGQGPEFLTYFQNEAQLEKSRLLSDRFSAERPKGSFSTLEIQRTEQGDSAMYLCASSLSYEQYFGPGTRLTVT.

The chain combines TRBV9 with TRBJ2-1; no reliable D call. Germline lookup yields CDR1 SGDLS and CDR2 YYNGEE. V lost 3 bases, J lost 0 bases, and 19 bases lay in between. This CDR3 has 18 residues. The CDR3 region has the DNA TGTGCCAGCAGCGCCCCCCGGGCAAGTCTGAGCTCCTACAATGAGCAGTTCTTC. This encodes CASSAPRASLSSYNEQFF.

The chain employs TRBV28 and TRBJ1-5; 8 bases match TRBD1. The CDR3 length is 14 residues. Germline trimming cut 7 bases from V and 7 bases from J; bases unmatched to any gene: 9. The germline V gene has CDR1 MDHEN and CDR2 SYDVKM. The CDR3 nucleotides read TGTGCCAGCATTTCGGGGACAGGTCGACAGCCCCAGCATTTT. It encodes CASISGTGRQPQHF. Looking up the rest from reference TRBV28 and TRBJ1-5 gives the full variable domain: DVKVTQSSRYLVKRTGEKVFLECVQDMDHENMFWYRQDPGLGLRLIYFSYDVKMKEKGDIPEGYSVSREKKERFSLILESASTNQTSMYLCASISGTGRQPQHFGDGTRLSIL.

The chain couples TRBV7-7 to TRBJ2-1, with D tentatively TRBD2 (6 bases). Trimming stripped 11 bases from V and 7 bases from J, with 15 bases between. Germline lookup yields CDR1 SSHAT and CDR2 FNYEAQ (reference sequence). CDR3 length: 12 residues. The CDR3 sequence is CAPRVSGNEQFF. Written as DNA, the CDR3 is TGTGCCCCTAGGGTTAGCGGTAATGAGCAGTTCTTC.

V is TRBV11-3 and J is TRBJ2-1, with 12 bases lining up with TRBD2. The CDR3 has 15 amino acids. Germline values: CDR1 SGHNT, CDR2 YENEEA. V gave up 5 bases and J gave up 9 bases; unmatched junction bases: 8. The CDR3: CASSTGLAGRVEQFF. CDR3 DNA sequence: TGTGCCAGCAGCACAGGACTAGCGGGACGGGTTGAGCAGTTCTTC.

The CDR3 loop reads CASSVTGGEAFF. The CDR3 nucleotides read TGTGCCAGCAGCGTAACGGGGGGGGAAGCTTTCTTT. The chain joins TRBV9 to TRBJ1-1; a weak D match, TRBD1 (5 bases). Germline loops: CDR1 SGDLS, CDR2 YYNGEE. V dropped 1 base and J dropped 8 bases, with 9 bases sitting between them. The CDR3 extends over 12 amino acids.